This entry describes one TCR beta chain. The data derive from a study of blood T cell repertoires in COVID-19. Study information: Material from acute and convalescent COVID-19 was sourced from the United States, Italy and Spain.

Assignment of participants to cohorts was predicated upon participant-reported clinical history. For recovered donors of Cohort 3, there were two negative PCRs, clearance, or symptom resolution. The CDR3 sequence is 13 residues long. Germline V gives CDR1 MNHEY, CDR2 SMNVEV (reference sequence). V shed 2 bases and J shed 3 bases, with 7 bases lying between them. How the authors handled the data: Reference gene primers were amplified, and this amplification served to estimate nucleated cell counts. The protocol was immunoSEQ multiplex PCR, while the TCRdb copy is restricted to in-frame clones and leaves out a portion. V and J calls and clone size are those listed in that table; D and trimming were worked out from the DNA. The data show 220,000 or so clones, more than 75% seen once.

The V and J genes are TRBV27 and TRBJ1-2, with D possibly matching TRBD1 (5 bases). The receptor comes from a woman between 50 and 59 years old who had recovered from COVID-19. Source material: PBMCs or T cells enriched from blood (not recorded which). The CDR3 sequence: CASSLGAYYGYTF. In DNA form, the CDR3 reads TGTGCCAGCAGTTTAGGGGCCTACTATGGCTACACCTTC.